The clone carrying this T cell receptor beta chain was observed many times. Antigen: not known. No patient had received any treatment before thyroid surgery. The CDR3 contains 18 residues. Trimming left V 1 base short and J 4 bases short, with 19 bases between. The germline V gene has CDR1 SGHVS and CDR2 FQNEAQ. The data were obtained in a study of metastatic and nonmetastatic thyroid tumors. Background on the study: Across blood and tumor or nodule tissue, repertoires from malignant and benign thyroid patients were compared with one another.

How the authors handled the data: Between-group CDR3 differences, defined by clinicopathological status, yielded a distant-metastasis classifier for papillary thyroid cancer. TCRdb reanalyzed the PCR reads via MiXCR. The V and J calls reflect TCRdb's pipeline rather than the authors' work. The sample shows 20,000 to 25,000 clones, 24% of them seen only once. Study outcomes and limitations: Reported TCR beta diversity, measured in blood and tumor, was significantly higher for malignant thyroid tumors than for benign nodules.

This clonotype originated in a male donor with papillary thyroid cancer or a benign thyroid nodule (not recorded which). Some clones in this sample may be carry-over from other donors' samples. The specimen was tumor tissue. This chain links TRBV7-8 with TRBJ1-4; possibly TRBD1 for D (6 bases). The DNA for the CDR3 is TGTGCCAGCAGCTTAGACCCCGCCGGTAGGGGGGTTAATGAAAAACTGTTTTTT. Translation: CASSLDPAGRGVNEKLFF.